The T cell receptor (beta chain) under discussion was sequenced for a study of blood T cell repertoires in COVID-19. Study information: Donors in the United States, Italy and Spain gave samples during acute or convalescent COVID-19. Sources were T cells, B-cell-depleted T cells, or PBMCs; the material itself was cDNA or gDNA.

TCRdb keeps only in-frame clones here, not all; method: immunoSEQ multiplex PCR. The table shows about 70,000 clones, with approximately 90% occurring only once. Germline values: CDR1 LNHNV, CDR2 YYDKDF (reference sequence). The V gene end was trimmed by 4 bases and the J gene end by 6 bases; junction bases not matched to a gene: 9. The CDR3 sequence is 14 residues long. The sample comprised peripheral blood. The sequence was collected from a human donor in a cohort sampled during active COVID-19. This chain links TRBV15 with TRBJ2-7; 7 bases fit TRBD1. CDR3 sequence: CATSIRTTGAEQYF. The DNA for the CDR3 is TGTGCCACCAGCATACGGACAACAGGGGCCGAGCAGTACTTC.